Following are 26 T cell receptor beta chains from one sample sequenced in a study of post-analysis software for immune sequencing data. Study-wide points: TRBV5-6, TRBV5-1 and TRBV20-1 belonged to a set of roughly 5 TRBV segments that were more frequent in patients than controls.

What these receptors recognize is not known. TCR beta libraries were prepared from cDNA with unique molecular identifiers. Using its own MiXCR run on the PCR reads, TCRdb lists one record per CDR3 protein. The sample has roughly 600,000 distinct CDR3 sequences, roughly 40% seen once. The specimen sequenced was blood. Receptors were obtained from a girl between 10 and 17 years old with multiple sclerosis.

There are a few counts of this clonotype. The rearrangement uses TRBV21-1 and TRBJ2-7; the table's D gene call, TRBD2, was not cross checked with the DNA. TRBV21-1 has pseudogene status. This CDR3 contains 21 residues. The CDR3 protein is CASSKGLLTAGGRASSYEQYF. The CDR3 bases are TGTGCCAGCAGCAAAGGTCTTTTGACAGCGGGAGGGAGGGCCTCATCCTACGAGCAGTACTTC.

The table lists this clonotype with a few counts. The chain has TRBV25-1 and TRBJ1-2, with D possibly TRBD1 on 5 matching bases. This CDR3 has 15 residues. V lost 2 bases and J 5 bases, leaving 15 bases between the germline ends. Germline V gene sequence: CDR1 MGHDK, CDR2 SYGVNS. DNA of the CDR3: TGTGCCAGCAGTGAACCCGCCGGGGACGTTTATGGCTACACCTTC. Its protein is CASSEPAGDVYGYTF.

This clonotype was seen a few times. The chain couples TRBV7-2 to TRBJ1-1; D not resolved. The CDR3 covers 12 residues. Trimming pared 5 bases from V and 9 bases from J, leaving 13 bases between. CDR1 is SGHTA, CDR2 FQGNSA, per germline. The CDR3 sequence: CASSLSRKKAFF. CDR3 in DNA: TGTGCCAGCAGCCTCTCCCGGAAGAAAGCTTTCTTT.

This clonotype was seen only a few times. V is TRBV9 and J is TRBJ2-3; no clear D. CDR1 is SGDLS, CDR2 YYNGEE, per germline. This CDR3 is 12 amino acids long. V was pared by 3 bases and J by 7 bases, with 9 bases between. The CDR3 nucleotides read TGTGCCAGCAGCGGGGATCTTAATACGCAGTATTTT. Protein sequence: CASSGDLNTQYF. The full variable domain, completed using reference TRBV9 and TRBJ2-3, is DSGVTQTPKHLITATGQRVTLRCSPRSGDLSVYWYQQSLDQGLQFLIQYYNGEERAKGNILERFSAQQFPDLHSELNLSSLELGDSALYFCASSGDLNTQYFGPGTRLTVL.

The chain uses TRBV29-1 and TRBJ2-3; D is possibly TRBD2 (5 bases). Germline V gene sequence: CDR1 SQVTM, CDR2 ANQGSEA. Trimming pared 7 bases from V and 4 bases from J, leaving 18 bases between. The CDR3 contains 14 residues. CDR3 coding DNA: TGCAGCGCCAGACCGGAGACGAGGGCAGATACGCAGTATTTT. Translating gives CSARPETRADTQYF.

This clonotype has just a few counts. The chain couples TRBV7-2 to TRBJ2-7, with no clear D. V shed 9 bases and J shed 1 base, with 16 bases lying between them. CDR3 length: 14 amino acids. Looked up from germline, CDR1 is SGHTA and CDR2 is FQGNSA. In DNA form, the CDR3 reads TGTGCCAGATATCTTGGTTGTCAATCCTACGAGCAGTACTTC. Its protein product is CARYLGCQSYEQYF.

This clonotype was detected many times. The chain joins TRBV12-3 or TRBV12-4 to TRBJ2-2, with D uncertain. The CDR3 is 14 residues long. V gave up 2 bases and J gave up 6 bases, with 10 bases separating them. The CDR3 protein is CASSLSGGAGELFF. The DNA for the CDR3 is TGTGCCAGCAGTTTATCGGGTGGTGCCGGGGAGCTGTTTTTT.

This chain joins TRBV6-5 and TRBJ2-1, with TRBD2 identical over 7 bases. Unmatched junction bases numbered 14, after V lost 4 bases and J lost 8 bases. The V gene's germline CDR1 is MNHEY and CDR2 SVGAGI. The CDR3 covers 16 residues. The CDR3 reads CASSWGVAGEIDEQFF. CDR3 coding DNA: TGTGCCAGCAGTTGGGGTGTGGCGGGAGAGATCGATGAGCAGTTCTTC.

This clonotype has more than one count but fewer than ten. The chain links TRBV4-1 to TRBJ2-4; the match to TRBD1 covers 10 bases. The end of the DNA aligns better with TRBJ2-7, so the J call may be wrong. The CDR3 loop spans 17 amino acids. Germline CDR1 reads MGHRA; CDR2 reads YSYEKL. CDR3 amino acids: CASSQLSTRDRGDEQYF. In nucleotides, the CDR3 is TGCGCCAGCAGCCAACTTTCAACACGGGACAGGGGCGACGAGCAGTACTTC.

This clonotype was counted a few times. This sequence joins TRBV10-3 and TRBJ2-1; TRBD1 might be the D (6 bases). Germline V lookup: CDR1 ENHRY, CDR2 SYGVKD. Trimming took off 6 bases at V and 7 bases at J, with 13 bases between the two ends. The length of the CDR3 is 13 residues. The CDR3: CAISDTGNNEQFF. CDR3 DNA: TGTGCCATCAGCGATACAGGGAATAATGAGCAGTTCTTC.

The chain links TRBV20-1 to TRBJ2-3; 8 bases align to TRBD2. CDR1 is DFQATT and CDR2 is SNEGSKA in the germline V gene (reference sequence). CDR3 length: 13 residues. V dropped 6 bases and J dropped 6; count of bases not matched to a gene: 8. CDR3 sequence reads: CSAPGLGMDTQYF. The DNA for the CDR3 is TGCAGTGCCCCGGGACTAGGGATGGATACGCAGTATTTT.

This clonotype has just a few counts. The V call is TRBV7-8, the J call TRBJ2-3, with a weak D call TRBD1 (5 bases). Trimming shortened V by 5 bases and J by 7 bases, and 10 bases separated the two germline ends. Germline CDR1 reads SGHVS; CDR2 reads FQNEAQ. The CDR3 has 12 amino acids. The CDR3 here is CASSPAGNTQYF. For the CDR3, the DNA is TGTGCCAGCAGCCCCGCAGGGAATACGCAGTATTTT.

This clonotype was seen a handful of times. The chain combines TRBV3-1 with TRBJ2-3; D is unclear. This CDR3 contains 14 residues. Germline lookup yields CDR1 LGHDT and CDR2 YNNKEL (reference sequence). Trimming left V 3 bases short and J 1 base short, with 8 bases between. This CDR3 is CASSQRRGTDTQYF. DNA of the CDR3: TGTGCCAGCAGCCAGCGAAGGGGCACAGATACGCAGTATTTT.

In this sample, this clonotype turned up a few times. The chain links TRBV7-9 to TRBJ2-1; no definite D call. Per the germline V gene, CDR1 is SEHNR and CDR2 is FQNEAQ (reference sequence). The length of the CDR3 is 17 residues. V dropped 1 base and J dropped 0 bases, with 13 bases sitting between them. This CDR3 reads CASSLVTPFSSYNEQFF. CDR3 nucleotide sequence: TGTGCCAGCAGCTTAGTAACACCCTTTAGCTCCTACAATGAGCAGTTCTTC.

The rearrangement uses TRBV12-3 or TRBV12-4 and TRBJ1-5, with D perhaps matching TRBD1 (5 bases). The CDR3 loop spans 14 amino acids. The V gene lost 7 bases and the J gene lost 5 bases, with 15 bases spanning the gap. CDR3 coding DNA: TGTGCCAGCAATTCAGGGAACCCCTATCAGCCCCAGCATTTT. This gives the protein CASNSGNPYQPQHF.

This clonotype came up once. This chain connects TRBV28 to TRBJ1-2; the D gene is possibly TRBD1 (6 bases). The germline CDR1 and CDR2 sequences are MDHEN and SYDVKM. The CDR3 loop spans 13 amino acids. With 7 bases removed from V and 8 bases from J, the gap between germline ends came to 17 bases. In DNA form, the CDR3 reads TGTGCCAGCACCGTCATAGGGGGGAGAGGCTACACCTTC. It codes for CASTVIGGRGYTF.

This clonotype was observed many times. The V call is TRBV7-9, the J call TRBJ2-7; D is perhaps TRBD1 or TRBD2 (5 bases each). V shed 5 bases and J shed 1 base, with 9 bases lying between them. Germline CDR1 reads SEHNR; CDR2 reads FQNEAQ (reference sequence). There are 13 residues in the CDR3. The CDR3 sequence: CASSRDPSYEQYF. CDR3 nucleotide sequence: TGTGCCAGCAGCCGGGACCCTTCCTACGAGCAGTACTTC.

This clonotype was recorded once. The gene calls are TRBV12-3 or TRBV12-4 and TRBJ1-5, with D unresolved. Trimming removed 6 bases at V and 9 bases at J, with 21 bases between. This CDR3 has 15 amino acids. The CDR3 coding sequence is TGTGCCAGCAGAGAGGCCTACGGGAGCATCGGGCCCCAGCATTTT. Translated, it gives CASREAYGSIGPQHF.

CDR3 loop: CASSSSQGTIVGYTF. The CDR3 nucleotides are TGTGCCAGCAGTTCCTCCCAGGGAACTATAGTTGGCTACACCTTC. This chain connects TRBV12-3 or TRBV12-4 to TRBJ1-2; D might be TRBD1 (5 bases). Trimming shortened V by 4 bases and J by 7 bases, and 19 bases separated the two germline ends. This CDR3 spans 15 amino acids.

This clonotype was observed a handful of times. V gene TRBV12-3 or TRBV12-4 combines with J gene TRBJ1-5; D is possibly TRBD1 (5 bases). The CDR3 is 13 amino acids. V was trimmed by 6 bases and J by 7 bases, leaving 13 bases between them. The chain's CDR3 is CASSPTWGQPQHF. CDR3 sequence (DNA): TGTGCCAGCAGCCCCACTTGGGGCCAGCCCCAGCATTTT.

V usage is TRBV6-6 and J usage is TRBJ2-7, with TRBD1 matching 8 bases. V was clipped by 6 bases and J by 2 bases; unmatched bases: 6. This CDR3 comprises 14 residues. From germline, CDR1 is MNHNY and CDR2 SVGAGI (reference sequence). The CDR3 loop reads CASRFRDRTYEQYF. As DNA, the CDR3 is TGTGCCAGCAGGTTCCGGGACAGGACCTACGAGCAGTACTTC.

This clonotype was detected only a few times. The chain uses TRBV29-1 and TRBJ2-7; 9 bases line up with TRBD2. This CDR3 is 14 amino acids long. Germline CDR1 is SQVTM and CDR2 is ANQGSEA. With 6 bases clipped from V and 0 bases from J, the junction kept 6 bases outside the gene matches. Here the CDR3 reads CSVHSGRTSYEQYF. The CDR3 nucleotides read TGCAGCGTCCACAGCGGGAGGACCTCCTACGAGCAGTACTTC.

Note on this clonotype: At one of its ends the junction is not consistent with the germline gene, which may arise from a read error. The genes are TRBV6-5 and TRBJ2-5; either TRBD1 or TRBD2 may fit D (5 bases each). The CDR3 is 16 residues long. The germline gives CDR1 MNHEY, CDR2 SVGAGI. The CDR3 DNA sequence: TGCGCCAGCAGTTATAAAAGGGGACCGCGCGAAGAGACCCAGTACTTC. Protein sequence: CASSYKRGPREETQYF.

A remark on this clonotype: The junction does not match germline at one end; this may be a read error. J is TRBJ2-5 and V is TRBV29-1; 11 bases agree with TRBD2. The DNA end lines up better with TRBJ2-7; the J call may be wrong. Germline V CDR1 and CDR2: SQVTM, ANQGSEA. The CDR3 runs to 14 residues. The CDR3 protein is CSVLAGGGSHEQYF. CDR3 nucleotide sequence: TGCAGCGTTCTAGCGGGAGGAGGCTCCCACGAGCAGTACTTC.

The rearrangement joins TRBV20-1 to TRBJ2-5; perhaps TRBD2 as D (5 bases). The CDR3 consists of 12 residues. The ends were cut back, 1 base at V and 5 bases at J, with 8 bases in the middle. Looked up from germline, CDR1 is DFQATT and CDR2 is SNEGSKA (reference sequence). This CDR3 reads CSARVGSETQYF. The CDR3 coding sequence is TGCAGTGCTAGAGTGGGGAGTGAGACCCAGTACTTC.

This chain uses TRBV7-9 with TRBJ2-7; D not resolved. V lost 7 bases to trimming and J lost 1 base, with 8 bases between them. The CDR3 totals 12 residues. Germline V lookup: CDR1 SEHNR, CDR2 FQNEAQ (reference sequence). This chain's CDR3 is CASTYSSYEQYF. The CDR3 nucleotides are TGTGCCAGCACCTACAGTTCCTACGAGCAGTACTTC.